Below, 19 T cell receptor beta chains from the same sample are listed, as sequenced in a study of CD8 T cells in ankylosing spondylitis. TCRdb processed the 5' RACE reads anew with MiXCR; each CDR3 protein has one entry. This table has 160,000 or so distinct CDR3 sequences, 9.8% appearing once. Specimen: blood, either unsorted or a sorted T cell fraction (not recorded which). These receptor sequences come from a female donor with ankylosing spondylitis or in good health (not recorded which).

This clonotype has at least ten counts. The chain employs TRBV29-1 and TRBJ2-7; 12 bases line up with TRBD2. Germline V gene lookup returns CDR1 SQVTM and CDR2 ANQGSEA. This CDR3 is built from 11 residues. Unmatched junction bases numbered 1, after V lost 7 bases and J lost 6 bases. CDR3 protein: CSALAGGEQYF. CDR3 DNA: TGCAGCGCACTAGCGGGAGGCGAGCAGTACTTC.

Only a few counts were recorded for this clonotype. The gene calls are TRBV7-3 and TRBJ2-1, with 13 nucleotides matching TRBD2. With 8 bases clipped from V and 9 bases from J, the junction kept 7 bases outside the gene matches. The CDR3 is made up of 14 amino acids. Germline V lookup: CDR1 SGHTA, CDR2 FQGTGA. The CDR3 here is CASGRTSGSSEQFF. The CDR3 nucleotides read TGTGCCAGCGGCAGGACTAGCGGGAGTTCTGAGCAGTTCTTC.

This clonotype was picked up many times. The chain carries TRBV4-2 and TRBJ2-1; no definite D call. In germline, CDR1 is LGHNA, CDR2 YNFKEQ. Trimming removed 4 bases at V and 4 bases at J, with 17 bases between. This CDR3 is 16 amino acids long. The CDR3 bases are TGTGCCAGCAGCCCTAAACGTGGAGCTGCATACAATGAGCAGTTCTTC. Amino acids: CASSPKRGAAYNEQFF.

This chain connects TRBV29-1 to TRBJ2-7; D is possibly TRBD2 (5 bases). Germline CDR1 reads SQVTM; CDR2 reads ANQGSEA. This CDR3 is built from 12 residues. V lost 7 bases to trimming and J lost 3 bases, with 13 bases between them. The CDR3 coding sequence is TGCAGCGCTAAGGACTGGGGCTACGAGCAGTACTTC. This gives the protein CSAKDWGYEQYF.

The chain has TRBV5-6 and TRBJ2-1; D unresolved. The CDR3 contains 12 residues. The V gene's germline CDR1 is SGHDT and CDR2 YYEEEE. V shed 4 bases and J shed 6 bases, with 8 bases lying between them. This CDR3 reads CASSPAGNEQFF. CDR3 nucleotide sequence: TGTGCCAGCAGCCCCGCTGGCAATGAGCAGTTCTTC.

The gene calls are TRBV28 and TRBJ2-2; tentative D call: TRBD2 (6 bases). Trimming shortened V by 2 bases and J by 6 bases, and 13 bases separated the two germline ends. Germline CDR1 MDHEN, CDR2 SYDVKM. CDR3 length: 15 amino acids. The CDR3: CASSLGGSRAGELFF. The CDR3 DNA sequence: TGTGCCAGCAGTTTAGGGGGGAGTCGGGCCGGGGAGCTGTTTTTT.

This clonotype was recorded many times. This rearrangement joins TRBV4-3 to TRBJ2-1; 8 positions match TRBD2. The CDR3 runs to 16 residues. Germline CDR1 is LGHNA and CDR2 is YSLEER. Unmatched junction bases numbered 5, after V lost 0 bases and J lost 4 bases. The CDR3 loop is CASSQEETSVYNEQFF. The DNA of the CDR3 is TGCGCCAGCAGCCAAGAGGAGACTAGCGTATACAATGAGCAGTTCTTC.

CDR3 nucleotide sequence: TGTGCCAGCAGTTTAGACGGGACAGCCTACAATGAGCAGTTCTTC. It codes for CASSLDGTAYNEQFF. This rearrangement joins TRBV27 to TRBJ2-1; 7 positions agree with TRBD1. The V gene's germline CDR1 is MNHEY and CDR2 SMNVEV (reference sequence). J lost 2 bases, V lost 2 bases, and 3 bases had no gene match. CDR3 length equals 15 residues.

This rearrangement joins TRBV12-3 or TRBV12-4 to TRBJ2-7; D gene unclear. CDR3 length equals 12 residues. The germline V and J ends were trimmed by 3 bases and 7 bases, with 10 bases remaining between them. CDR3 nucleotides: TGTGCCAGCAGTTTTAGTCTTTGGGAGCAGTACTTC. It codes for CASSFSLWEQYF.

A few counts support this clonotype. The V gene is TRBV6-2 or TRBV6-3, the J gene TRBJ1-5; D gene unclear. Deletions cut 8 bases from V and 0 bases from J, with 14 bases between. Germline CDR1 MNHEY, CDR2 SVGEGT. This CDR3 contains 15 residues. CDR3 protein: CASSFGGYSNQPQHF. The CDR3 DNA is TGTGCCAGCTCCTTCGGAGGGTATAGCAATCAGCCCCAGCATTTT.

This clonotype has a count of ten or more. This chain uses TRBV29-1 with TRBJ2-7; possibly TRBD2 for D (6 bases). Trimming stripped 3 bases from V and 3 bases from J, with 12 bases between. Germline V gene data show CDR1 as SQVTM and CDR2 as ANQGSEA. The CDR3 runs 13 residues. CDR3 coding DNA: TGCAGCGTTGAGGGGGGTAGGGGCTACGAGCAGTACTTC. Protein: CSVEGGRGYEQYF.

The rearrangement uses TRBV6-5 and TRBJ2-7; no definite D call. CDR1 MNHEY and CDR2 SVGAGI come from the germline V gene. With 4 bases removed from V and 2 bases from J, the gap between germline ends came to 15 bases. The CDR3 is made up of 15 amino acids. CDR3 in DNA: TGTGCCAGCAGTTGGAGAGAGAACAGAGCCTACGAGCAGTACTTC. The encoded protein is CASSWRENRAYEQYF.

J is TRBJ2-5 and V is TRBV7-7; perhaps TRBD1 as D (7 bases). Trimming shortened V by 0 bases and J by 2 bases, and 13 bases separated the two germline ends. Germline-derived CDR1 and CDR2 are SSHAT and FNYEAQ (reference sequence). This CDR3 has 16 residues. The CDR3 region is CASSLAQEGAQETQYF. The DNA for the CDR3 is TGTGCCAGCAGCTTAGCGCAGGAGGGGGCACAAGAGACCCAGTACTTC.

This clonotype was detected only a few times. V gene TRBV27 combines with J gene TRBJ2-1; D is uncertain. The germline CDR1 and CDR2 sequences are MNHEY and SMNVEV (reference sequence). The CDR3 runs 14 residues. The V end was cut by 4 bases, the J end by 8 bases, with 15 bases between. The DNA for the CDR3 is TGTGCCAGCAGTTCCCAGGAGACTGCCTATGAGCAGTTCTTC. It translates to CASSSQETAYEQFF.

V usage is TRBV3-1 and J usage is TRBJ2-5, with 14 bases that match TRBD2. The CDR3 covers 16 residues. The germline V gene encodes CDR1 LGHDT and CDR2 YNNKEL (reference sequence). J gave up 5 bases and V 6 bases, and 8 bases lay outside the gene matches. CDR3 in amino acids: CASRRLAGGPRETQYF. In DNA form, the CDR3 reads TGTGCCAGCAGGCGACTAGCGGGAGGGCCGAGGGAGACCCAGTACTTC.

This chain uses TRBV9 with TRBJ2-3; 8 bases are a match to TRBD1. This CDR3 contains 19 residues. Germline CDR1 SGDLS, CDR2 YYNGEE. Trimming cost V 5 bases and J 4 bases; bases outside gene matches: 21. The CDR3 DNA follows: TGTGCCAGCAGTTCAACTACCCCACCGACAGGGGAAGTCTCAGATACGCAGTATTTT. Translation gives CASSSTTPPTGEVSDTQYF.

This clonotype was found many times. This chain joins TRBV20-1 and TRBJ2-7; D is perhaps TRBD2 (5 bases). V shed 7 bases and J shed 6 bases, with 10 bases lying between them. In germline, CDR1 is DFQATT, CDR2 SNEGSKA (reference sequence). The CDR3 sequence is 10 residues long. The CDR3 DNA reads TGCAGTGTGAGGGCCCCCGAGCAGTACTTC. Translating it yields CSVRAPEQYF.

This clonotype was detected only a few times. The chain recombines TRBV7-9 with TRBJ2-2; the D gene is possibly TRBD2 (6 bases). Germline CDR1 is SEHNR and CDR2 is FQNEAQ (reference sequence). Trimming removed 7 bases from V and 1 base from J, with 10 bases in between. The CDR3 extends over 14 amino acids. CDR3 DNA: TGTGCCAGCACTAGCGCGGGGAACACCGGGGAGCTGTTTTTT. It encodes CASTSAGNTGELFF.

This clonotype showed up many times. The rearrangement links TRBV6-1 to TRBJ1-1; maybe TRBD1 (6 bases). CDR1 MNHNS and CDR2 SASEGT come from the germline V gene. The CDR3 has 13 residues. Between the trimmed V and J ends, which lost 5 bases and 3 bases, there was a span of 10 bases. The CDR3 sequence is CASSPGQYTEAFF. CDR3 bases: TGTGCCAGCAGTCCCGGACAGTACACTGAAGCTTTCTTT.